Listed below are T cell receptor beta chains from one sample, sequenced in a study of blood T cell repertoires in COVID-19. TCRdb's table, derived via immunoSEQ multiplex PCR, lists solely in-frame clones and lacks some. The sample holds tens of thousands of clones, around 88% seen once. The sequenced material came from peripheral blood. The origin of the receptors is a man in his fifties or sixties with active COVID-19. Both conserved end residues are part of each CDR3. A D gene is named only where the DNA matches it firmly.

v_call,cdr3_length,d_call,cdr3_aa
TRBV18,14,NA,CASSPADSPSTQYF
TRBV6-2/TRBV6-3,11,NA,CASSNNYEQYF
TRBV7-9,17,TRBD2,CASSLAWAGDSSDTQYF
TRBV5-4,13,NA,CASSLDGEETQYF
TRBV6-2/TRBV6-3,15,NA,CASSFQGHSNQPQHF
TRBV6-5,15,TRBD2,CATRLAGGPGNEQFF
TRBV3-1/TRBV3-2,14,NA,CASSQVGGALVLFF
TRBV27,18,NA,CASSPNEWSYSGANVLTF
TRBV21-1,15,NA,CASSTDRQGGNEQFF
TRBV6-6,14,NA,CASSYQGRNTEAFF